The source of this T cell receptor beta chain is a study of shared T cell receptors in the human thymus (dated by TCRdb to the early 2020s). With respect to the entire study: The study examined how self-reactive, shared T-cell receptor alpha chains are generated in the human thymus.

The trim is 5 bases for V and 0 bases for J, with a gap of 19 bases between the germline ends. Measured from the cysteine to the phenylalanine, the CDR3 is 17 residues long. Only the CDR3 region is kept as DNA, spanning 51 bases read in frame from base 1. Via the germline V gene (reference sequence), CDR1 is SEHNR and CDR2 FQNEAQ. A remark on this clone: This clone's antigen is unknown. Base qualities are not at hand, and no much larger clone is one base apart.

Library preparation employed the immunoSEQ multiplex PCR assay. This immuneACCESS table, as held by TCRdb, lists in-frame sequences with V and J called but not all clones. Of the missing ones, under half trace to an unresolved V gene in checked studies; the others have no known cause. For this sample the table gives over 650,000 clones, of which approximately 87% were detected only once. The top ten hold 0.0094% of the sample. The data were also submitted as part of a second study, on human thymus T cells. As that second study puts it: The donors were immunologically healthy infants in Finland who had open corrective cardiac surgery for congenital heart defects. The thymus tissue came from surgical resects taken out during corrective cardiac surgery. Biased V and J gene segment usage appeared to be present in both thymic and peripheral blood repertoires. The related research found that thymic TCR repertoires overlapped highly between unrelated individuals. The study described the TCR alpha and beta repertoires in roughly 8 infant thymus samples and a few matching peripheral blood samples. The cohort included about 6 male and a couple of female infants, with donor ages spanning 7 to 244 days. Thymocytes were released mechanically from tissue and stored at -70 °C as pellets of roughly 9.5-32 million cells. Genomic DNA was extracted from frozen cell pellets with a QIAsymphony instrument. TCRB and TCRAD loci were amplified from a standardized quantity of quality-controlled genomic DNA using the immunoSEQ multiplex PCR assay. The amplicons covered the V(D)J region and were long enough to include the CDR3 and to identify the V and J genes. The commercial immunoSEQ service was used to sequence amplicons on an Illumina platform. Primer bias and sequencing errors were corrected as previously described, and TCRAD and TCRB were defined on the basis of the IMGT database. The repertoires were analysed using immunoSEQ Analyzer 3.0 and VDJTools for basic statistics, V/J segment usage, diversity estimates, rarefaction and pairwise overlap. Diversity was estimated with Chao1, ChaoE, Efron-Thisted, Shannon and inverse Simpson indices, and also on datasets down-sampled to the smallest sample. Repertoire overlap was determined by strict matching of CDR3 nucleotide sequence, V gene and J gene, and Jaccard-based multidimensional scaling clustering was applied. On average, about 800,000 unique TCRB clonotypes were obtained from thymus samples, compared with roughly 84,000 from blood samples.

The sequence derives from a boy younger than two with a congenital heart defect. Donor details come from another sample of the same person, matched by shared clones. Here the chain combines TRBV7-9 and TRBJ1-2; the D segment could be TRBD1, given 6 matching bases. The source material was thymocytes. CDR3 region: CASSEGDQTPANYGYTF. The DNA sequence reads TGTGCCAGCAGCGAGGGGGATCAGACCCCAGCTAACTATGGCTACACCTTC. Here the CDR3 is joined to the reference TRBV7-9 and TRBJ1-2 genes, and the full variable domain is: DTGVSQNPRHKITKRGQNVTFRCDPISEHNRLYWYRQTLGQGPEFLTYFQNEAQLEKSRLLSDRFSAERPKGSFSTLEIQRTEQGDSAMYLCASSEGDQTPANYGYTFGSGTRLTVV.